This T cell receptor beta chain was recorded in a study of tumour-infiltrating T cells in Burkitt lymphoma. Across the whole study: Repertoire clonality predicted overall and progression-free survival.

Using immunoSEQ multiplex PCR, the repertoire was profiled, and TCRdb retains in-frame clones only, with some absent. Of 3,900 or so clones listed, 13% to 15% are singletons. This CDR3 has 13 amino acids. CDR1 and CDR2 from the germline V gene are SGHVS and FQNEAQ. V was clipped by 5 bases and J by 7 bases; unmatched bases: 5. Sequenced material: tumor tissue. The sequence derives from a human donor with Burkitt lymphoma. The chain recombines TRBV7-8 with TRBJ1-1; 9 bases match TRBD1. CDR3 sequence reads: CASSTRTGVEAFF. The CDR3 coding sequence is TGTGCCAGCAGCACAAGGACAGGGGTTGAAGCTTTCTTT.